These T cell receptor beta chains were read from a single sample in a study of blood T cell repertoires in COVID-19. TCRdb's copy holds only in-frame clones and misses some; the assay was immunoSEQ multiplex PCR. The data show some 33,000 clones, about 90% seen once. The sequencing sample was made of peripheral blood. These receptors were taken from an older man with active or convalescent COVID-19. Both conserved end residues are trimmed from each CDR3. Part of the rows lack a size; the others show once, few, many or a class for expanded clones.

TRBJ1-5	TRBV18	.	ASSPSGGSQPQH
TRBJ1-6	TRBV7-2	.	ASSLLNSPLH
TRBJ1-1	TRBV2	.	ASSEAGGTEAF
TRBJ2-3	TRBV6-5	.	ASSPRDSSDTQY
TRBJ1-1	TRBV12-5	.	ASGLGENSPGQQAF
TRBJ1-1	TRBV7-9	.	ASSPTGEAF
TRBJ2-7	TRBV7-2	.	ASSYRSGGAFSYEQY
TRBJ1-3	TRBV21-1	.	ASIIKKKGQGRGNGNTIY
TRBJ2-1	TRBV5-1	.	ASSLGAGAYNEQF
TRBJ1-2	TRBV2	once	ASGRQSNYGYT
TRBJ1-1	TRBV19	.	ASSRQGDTEAF
TRBJ1-6	TRBV5-1	.	ASSLGQGRPYNSPLH
TRBJ2-1	TRBV18	.	ASSPQQDRGFTYNEQF
TRBJ1-1	TRBV2	.	ASGPGQGAF
TRBJ2-1	TRBV6-2/TRBV6-3	.	ASSSGTSVRDEQF
TRBJ1-1	TRBV2	.	ASSEQPDTEAF
TRBJ1-2	TRBV18	.	ASSPAGGADYGYT
TRBJ1-2	TRBV19	.	GAGQGRGYGYT
TRBJ2-7	TRBV4-3	.	ASSQDRQGFYEQY
TRBJ1-2	TRBV27	.	ASSRTGGYGYT
TRBJ1-3	TRBV24-1	.	ATSEPAPGRGLRNTIY
TRBJ1-5	TRBV6-5	.	ASSSVLSDPQH
TRBJ1-5	TRBV30	few	ACDSSNQPQH
TRBJ1-5	TRBV6-5	.	ASSLTENQPQH
TRBJ2-7	TRBV13	.	ASSLLPAGQLTYEQY
TRBJ2-1	TRBV7-2	.	ASSPTHNEQF
TRBJ2-5	TRBV5-4	.	ASSPTGGQETQY
TRBJ1-4	TRBV5-6	.	ASSTPGTGGEKLF
TRBJ1-2	TRBV6-2/TRBV6-3	.	ASSQPPGQGIYGYT
TRBJ2-2	TRBV13	.	ASSSGQSFTGELF
TRBJ2-3	TRBV7-2	few	ASSSTGTGGRTDTQY
TRBJ2-5	TRBV7-2	.	ASSLAGPQETQY
TRBJ1-5	TRBV6-2/TRBV6-3	.	ASSYSTFDNNQPQH
TRBJ1-2	TRBV6-2/TRBV6-3	.	ASSRAYRANLYGYT
TRBJ1-3	TRBV15	.	ATSRDPTGGGNTIY
TRBJ2-3	TRBV5-1	once	ASTTGGLGDTQY
TRBJ1-2	TRBV25-1	.	ASSEWGRGPYGYT
TRBJ1-4	TRBV7-9	.	ASSSQGAWDEKLF
TRBJ2-5	TRBV4-3	once	ASSHRTSGGPAGPETQY
TRBJ1-2	TRBV20-1	.	SASLRGGYT
TRBJ1-1	TRBV5-1	.	ASSFQKMNTEAF
TRBJ1-6	TRBV27	.	ASSPNQARGSLH
TRBJ1-1	TRBV5-1	.	ASSLGRQGAGTEAF
TRBJ1-3	TRBV5-6	.	ASSLNGALGGNTIY
TRBJ1-2	TRBV5-6	.	ASSPGTFYGYT
TRBJ1-1	TRBV7-2	.	ASSLRTGGTTEAF
TRBJ1-1	TRBV5-4	.	ASSSNIRNTEAF
TRBJ2-2	TRBV7-3	.	ASSIQTGGTGELF
TRBJ1-1	TRBV4-1	.	ASSQEGRGTGTEAF
TRBJ2-2	TRBV5-1	.	ASSPWQGSGTGELF
TRBJ2-1	TRBV18	.	ASSLLGTSGRSSYNEQF
TRBJ1-1	TRBV4-1	.	ASSPGLLRSTEAF
TRBJ2-7	TRBV18	.	ASSPGQAAYEQY
TRBJ2-7	TRBV28	.	ASSTTGATYEQY
TRBJ2-1	TRBV29-1	.	STTGTSSYNEQF
TRBJ1-5	TRBV2	.	ASTDDAGSNQPQH
TRBJ1-2	TRBV18	.	ASSPRGGQANYGYT
TRBJ1-1	TRBV7-2	.	ASSPGRVMNTEAF
TRBJ1-5	TRBV5-1	few	ASSLWGGNQPQH
TRBJ1-3	TRBV10-3	.	AISKQAAGNTIY